This T cell receptor (beta chain) was documented in a study of chemoradiotherapy in HPV16-positive cancers. Study-wide background: Functional T-cell assays on a couple of HPV16-positive patients' cells defined candidate HPV-specific clones and common TCR motifs. Findings of the study overall: HPV-specific T cells were functionally defined from only a couple of HPV16-positive patients.

The germline V and J ends were trimmed by 3 bases and 1 base, with 10 bases remaining between them. Germline V gene data show CDR1 as KGHSH and CDR2 as LQKENI. This CDR3 contains 15 residues. Clones were read by immunoSEQ multiplex PCR, and TCRdb kept only the in-frame ones, dropping some. The data show around 5,600 clones, roughly 71% seen once. Notes on this clone: Its target is unknown.

The sequence derives from a human donor with HPV-associated anogenital cancer. Here the sequenced sample was tumor tissue, taken from a patient who underwent chemoradiotherapy. The chain recombines TRBV18 with TRBJ2-1; a weak D match, TRBD2 (6 bases). The CDR3 reads CASSPGTLSYNEQFF. The CDR3 DNA follows: TGTGCCAGCTCACCCGGGACTCTATCCTACAATGAGCAGTTCTTC.